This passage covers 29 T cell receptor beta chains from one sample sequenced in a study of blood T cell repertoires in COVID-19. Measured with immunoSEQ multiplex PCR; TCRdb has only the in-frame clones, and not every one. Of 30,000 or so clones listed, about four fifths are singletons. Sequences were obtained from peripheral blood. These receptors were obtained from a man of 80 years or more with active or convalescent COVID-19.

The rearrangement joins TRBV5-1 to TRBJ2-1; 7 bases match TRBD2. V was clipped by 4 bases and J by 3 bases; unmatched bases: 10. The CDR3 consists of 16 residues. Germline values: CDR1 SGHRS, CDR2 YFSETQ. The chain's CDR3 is CASSAPGLDYYNEQFF. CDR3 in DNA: TGCGCCAGCAGCGCACCCGGACTAGATTACTACAATGAGCAGTTCTTC. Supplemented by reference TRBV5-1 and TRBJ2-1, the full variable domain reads KAGVTQTPRYLIKTRGQQVTLSCSPISGHRSVSWYQQTPGQGLQFLFEYFSETQRNKGNFPGRFSGRQFSNSRSEMNVSTLELGDSALYLCASSAPGLDYYNEQFFGPGTRLTVL.

The CDR3 sequence: CASSPGLAGITDTQYF. DNA for the CDR3: TGTGCCAGCAGCCCCGGACTAGCGGGAATCACAGATACGCAGTATTTT. The chain combines TRBV3-1 (or the pseudogene TRBV3-2) with TRBJ2-3; 12 nucleotides agree with TRBD2. The V gene end was trimmed by 4 bases and the J gene end by 2 bases; junction bases not matched to a gene: 4. This CDR3 is 16 amino acids long. CDR1 is LGHDT and CDR2 is YNNKEL in the germline V gene (reference sequence).

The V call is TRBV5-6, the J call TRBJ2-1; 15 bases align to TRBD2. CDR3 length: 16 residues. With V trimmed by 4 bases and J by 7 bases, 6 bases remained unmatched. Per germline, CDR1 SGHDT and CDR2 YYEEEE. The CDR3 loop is CASSPRTSGRVNEQFF. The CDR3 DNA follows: TGTGCCAGCAGCCCCAGGACTAGCGGGAGGGTTAATGAGCAGTTCTTC.

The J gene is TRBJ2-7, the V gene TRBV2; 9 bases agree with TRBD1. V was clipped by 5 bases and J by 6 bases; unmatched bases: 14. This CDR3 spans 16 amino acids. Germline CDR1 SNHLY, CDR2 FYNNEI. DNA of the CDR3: TGTGCCAGCAGTCCTCAGCCCAAAGGGACAGGGTCCGAGCAGTACTTC. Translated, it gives CASSPQPKGTGSEQYF.

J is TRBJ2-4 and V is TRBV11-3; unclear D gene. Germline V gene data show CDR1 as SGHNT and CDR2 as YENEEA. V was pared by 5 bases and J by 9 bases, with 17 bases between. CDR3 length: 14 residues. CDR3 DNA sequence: TGTGCCAGCAGCGATAGTCCTAGGATCGGCATTCAGTACTTC. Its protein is CASSDSPRIGIQYF.

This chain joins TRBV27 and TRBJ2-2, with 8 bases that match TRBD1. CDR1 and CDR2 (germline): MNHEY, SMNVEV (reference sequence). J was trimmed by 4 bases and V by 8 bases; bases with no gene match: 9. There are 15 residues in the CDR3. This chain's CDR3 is CASAGIRGLTGELFF. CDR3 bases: TGTGCCAGCGCGGGAATCAGGGGGCTCACCGGGGAGCTGTTTTTT.

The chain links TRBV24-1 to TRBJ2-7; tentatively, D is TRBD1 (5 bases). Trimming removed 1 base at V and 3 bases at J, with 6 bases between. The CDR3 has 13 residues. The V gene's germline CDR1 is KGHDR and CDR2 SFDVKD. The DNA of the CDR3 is TGTGCCACCAGTGATTTAAGGGGCTACGAGCAGTACTTC. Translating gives CATSDLRGYEQYF.

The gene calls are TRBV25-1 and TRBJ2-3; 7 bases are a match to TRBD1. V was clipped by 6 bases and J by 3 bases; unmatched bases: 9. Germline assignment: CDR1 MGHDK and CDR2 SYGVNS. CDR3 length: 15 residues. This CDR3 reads CASSPTGDGTDTQYF. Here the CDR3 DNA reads TGTGCCAGCAGCCCAACAGGGGATGGTACAGATACGCAGTATTTT.

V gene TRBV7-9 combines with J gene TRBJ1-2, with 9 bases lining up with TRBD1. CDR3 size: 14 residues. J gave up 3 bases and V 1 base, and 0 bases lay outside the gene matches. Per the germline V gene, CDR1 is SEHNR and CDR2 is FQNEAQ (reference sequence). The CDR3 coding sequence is TGTGCCAGCAGCTTAGGGACAGGGGACTATGGCTACACCTTC. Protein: CASSLGTGDYGYTF.

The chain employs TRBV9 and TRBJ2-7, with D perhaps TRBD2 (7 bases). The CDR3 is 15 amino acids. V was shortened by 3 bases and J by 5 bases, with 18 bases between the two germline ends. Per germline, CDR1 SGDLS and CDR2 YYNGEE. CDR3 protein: CASSAGAGEGHEQYF. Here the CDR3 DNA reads TGTGCCAGCAGCGCGGGGGCGGGAGAGGGCCACGAGCAGTACTTC. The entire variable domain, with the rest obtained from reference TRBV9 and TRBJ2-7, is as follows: DSGVTQTPKHLITATGQRVTLRCSPRSGDLSVYWYQQSLDQGLQFLIQYYNGEERAKGNILERFSAQQFPDLHSELNLSSLELGDSALYFCASSAGAGEGHEQYFGPGTRLTVT.

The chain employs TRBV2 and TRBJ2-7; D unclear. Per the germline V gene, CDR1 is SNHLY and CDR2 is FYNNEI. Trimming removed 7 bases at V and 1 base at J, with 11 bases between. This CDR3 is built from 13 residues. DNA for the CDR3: TGTGCCAGCAACCCCAGGTATTCCTACGAGCAGTACTTC. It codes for CASNPRYSYEQYF. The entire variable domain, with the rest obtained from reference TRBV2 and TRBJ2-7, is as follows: EPEVTQTPSHQVTQMGQEVILRCVPISNHLYFYWYRQILGQKVEFLVSFYNNEISEKSEIFDDQFSVERPDGSNFTLKIRSTKLEDSAMYFCASNPRYSYEQYFGPGTRLTVT.

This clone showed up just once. CDR3 amino acids: CASSFRQGRISYEQYF. CDR3 nucleotides: TGTGCCAGCAGTTTTCGACAGGGGCGAATCTCCTACGAGCAGTACTTC. The rearrangement joins TRBV6-2 or TRBV6-3 to TRBJ2-7; 8 bases align to TRBD1. V shed 4 bases, J shed 0 bases, and the junction held 8 bases outside the gene matches. The germline V gene has CDR1 MNHEY and CDR2 SVGEGT. This CDR3 region has 16 residues.

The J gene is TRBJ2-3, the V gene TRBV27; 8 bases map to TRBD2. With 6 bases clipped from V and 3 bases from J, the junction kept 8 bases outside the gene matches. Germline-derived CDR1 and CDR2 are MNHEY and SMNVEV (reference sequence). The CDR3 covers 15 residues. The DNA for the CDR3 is TGTGCCAGCAGCCTTAGCGGGAAGGCGACAGATACGCAGTATTTT. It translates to CASSLSGKATDTQYF.

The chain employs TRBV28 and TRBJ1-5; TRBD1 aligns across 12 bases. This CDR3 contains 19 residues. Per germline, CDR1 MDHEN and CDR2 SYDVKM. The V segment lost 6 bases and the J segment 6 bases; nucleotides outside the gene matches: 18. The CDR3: CASSSPPQSGQGAGQPQHF. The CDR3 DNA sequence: TGTGCCAGCAGCTCCCCCCCCCAGTCGGGACAGGGGGCAGGTCAGCCCCAGCATTTT.

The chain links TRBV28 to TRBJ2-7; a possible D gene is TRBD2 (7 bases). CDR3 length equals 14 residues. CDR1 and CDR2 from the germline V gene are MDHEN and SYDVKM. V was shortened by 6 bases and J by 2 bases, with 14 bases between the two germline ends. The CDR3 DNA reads TGTGCCAGCAGCGCCGGGGGGCTAGCCTACGAGCAGTACTTC. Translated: CASSAGGLAYEQYF.

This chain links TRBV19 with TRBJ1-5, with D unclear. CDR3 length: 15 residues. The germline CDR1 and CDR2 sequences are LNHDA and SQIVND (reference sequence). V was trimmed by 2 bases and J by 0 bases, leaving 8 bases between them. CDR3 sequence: CASSINGNSNQPQHF. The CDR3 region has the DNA TGTGCCAGTAGTATAAACGGGAATAGCAATCAGCCCCAGCATTTT.

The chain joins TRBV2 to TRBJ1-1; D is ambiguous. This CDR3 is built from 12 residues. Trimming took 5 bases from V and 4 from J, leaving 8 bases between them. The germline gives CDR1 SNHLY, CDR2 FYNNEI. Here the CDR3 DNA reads TGTGCCAGCAGTTTGGACTCCACTGAAGCTTTCTTT. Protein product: CASSLDSTEAFF.

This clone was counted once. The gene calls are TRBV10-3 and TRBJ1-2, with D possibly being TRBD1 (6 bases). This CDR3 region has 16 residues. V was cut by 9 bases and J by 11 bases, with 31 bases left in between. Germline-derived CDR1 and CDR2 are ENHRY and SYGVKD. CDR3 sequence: CAILPNINSNREWYTF. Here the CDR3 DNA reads TGTGCCATACTACCTAATATTAACTCTAACAGGGAATGGTACACCTTC.

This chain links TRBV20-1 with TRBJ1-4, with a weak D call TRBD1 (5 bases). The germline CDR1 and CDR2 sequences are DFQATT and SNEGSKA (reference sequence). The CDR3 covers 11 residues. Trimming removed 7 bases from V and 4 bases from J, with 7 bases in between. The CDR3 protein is CSGQYNEKLFF. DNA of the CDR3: TGCAGTGGACAGTATAATGAAAAACTGTTTTTT.

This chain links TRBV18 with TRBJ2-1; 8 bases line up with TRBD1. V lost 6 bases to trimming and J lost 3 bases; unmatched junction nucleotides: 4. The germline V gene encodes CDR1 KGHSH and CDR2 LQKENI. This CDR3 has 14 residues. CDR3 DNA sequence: TGTGCCAGCTCTCAGGGGGCCGGCTACAATGAGCAGTTCTTC. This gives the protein CASSQGAGYNEQFF.

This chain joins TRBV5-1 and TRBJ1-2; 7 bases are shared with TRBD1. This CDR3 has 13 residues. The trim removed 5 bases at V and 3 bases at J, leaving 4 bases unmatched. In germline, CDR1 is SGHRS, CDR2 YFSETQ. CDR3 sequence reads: CASSQQGDYGYTF. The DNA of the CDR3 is TGCGCCAGCAGTCAGCAGGGGGACTATGGCTACACCTTC.

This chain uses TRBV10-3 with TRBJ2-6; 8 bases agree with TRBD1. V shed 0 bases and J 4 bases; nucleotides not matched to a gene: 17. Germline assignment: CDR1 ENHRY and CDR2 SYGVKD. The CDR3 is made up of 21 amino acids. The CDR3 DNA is TGTGCCATCAGTGAGTCGAGTGGCTGGGACAGGTCGGTATCCGGGGCCAACGTCCTGACTTTC. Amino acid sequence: CAISESSGWDRSVSGANVLTF.

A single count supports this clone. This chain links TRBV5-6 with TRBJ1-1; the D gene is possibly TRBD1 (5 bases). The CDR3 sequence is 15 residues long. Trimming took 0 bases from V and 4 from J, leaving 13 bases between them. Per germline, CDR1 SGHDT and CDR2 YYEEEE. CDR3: CASSLGFGGSTEAFF. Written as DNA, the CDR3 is TGTGCCAGCAGCTTGGGTTTCGGGGGATCCACTGAAGCTTTCTTT.

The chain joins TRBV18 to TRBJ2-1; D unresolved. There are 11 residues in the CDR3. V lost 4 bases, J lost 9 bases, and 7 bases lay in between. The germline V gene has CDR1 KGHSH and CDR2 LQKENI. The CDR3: CASSRAGEQFF. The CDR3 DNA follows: TGTGCCAGCTCACGAGCAGGTGAGCAGTTCTTC.

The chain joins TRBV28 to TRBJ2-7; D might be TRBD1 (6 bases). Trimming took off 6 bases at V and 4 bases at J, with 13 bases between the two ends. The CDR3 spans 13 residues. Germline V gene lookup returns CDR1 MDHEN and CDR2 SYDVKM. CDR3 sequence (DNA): TGTGCCAGCAGAGGCTCAGGGGAATACGAGCAGTACTTC. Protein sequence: CASRGSGEYEQYF.

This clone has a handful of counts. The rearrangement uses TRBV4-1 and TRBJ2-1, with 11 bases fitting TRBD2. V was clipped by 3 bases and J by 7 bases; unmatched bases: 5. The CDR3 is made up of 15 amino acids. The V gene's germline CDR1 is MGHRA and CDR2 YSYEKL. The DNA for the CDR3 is TGCGCCAGCAGCCATCCAACTAGCGGGAGTAATGAGCAGTTCTTC. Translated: CASSHPTSGSNEQFF.

The CDR3 protein is CASSLGTSGRNEQFF. CDR3 nucleotide sequence: TGTGCCAGCAGCCTAGGGACTAGCGGGAGGAATGAGCAGTTCTTC. The chain links TRBV27 to TRBJ2-1, with 15 bases lining up with TRBD2. The germline CDR1 and CDR2 sequences are MNHEY and SMNVEV (reference sequence). The CDR3 has 15 residues. The V segment lost 6 bases and the J segment 7 bases; nucleotides outside the gene matches: 4.

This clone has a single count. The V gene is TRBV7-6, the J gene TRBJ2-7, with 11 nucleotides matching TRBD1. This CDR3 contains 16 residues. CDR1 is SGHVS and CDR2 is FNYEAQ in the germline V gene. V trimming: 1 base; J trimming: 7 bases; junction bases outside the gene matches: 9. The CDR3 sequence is CASSLDLGQGVGEQYF. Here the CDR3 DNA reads TGTGCCAGCAGCTTAGATTTGGGACAGGGGGTAGGGGAGCAGTACTTC.

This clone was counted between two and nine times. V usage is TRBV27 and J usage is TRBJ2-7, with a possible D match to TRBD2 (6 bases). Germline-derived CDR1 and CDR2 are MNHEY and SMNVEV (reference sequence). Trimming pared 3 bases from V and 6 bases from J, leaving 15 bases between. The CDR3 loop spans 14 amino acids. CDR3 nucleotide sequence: TGTGCCAGCAGTTTCCTCGGGGGTGGTAGCGAGCAGTACTTC. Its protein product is CASSFLGGGSEQYF.